These 6 T cell receptor beta chains were sequenced from one sample in a study of shared clonotypes between healthy human individuals. Sequencing was performed with immunoSEQ multiplex PCR; in TCRdb, only in-frame clones are kept and a portion is missing. Seen here are 1,400,000 or so clones, approximately 98.5% observed once, and the top ten hold roughly 0.36%. The sequenced sample was naive CD4+ T cells sorted from blood. The subset is: CD45RA+ positively selected. The receptors shown here come from a young man in good health.

This chain connects TRBV5-1 to TRBJ2-2, with D perhaps TRBD1 (5 bases). CDR1 is SGHRS and CDR2 is YFSETQ in the germline V gene. The CDR3 has 14 amino acids. V gave up 4 bases and J gave up 1 base, with 8 bases separating them. In DNA, the CDR3 is TGCGCCAGCAGCATGACAGTGAACACCGGGGAGCTGTTTTTT. This sequence encodes CASSMTVNTGELFF.

This sequence joins TRBV5-1 and TRBJ2-7; 8 nucleotides agree with TRBD2. CDR3 length: 14 amino acids. The germline V gene encodes CDR1 SGHRS and CDR2 YFSETQ. Germline trimming cut 5 bases from V and 3 bases from J; bases unmatched to any gene: 7. CDR3 region: CASRGQSGSYEQYF. The CDR3 nucleotides are TGCGCCAGCAGGGGGCAGAGCGGGAGCTACGAGCAGTACTTC.

The chain couples TRBV10-3 to TRBJ2-3; 9 bases are a match to TRBD1. V was clipped by 8 bases and J by 1 base; unmatched bases: 4. Per germline, CDR1 ENHRY and CDR2 SYGVKD. The CDR3 covers 14 residues. The CDR3 DNA follows: TGTGCCATCGTTGGGGACAGGGGCACAGATACGCAGTATTTT. It translates to CAIVGDRGTDTQYF.

The chain recombines TRBV9 with TRBJ2-1; 9 bases map to TRBD2. Losses at the gene ends were 1 base for V and 2 bases for J; bases not matched to a gene: 7. This CDR3 is 17 amino acids long. CDR1 SGDLS and CDR2 YYNGEE come from the germline V gene. The CDR3, as DNA: TGTGCCAGCAGCGTATTTGAGGCTAGCGGGACCTACAATGAGCAGTTCTTC. Its protein is CASSVFEASGTYNEQFF. The full variable domain, its missing parts supplied by reference TRBV9 and TRBJ2-1, is DSGVTQTPKHLITATGQRVTLRCSPRSGDLSVYWYQQSLDQGLQFLIQYYNGEERAKGNILERFSAQQFPDLHSELNLSSLELGDSALYFCASSVFEASGTYNEQFFGPGTRLTVL.

This chain connects TRBV5-8 to TRBJ2-4, with D possibly matching TRBD1 (6 bases). The V gene lost 4 bases and the J gene lost 9 bases, with 14 bases spanning the gap. The germline gives CDR1 SGHTS, CDR2 YDEGEE. The CDR3 extends over 13 amino acids. The CDR3 DNA reads as TGTGCCAGCAGCCGTCGACAGGCTAGCATTCAGTACTTC. Translation: CASSRRQASIQYF.

The chain links TRBV7-6 to TRBJ2-7; 7 nucleotides line up with TRBD1. Looked up from germline, CDR1 is SGHVS and CDR2 is FNYEAQ. CDR3 length: 14 residues. Trimming cost V 7 bases and J 0 bases; bases outside gene matches: 6. The CDR3 bases are TGTGCCAGCAAAGGGACAGATTACTCCTACGAGCAGTACTTC. Amino acid sequence: CASKGTDYSYEQYF.